This T cell receptor beta chain stems from a study of PD-1 blockade in classical Hodgkin lymphoma. Sequencing was performed with immunoSEQ multiplex PCR; in TCRdb, only in-frame clones are kept and a portion is missing. The sample yields over 20,000 clones, around 73% seen once. Germline V gene lookup returns CDR1 SNHLY and CDR2 FYNNEI. The CDR3 totals 15 residues. The V end lost 6 bases, the J end lost 0 bases, and 11 bases lay between the germline ends. Autologous stem cell transplantation was followed by relapse in every patient, and brentuximab vedotin exposure varied. The rearrangement joins TRBV2 to TRBJ2-2; possibly TRBD2 for D (6 bases). The clonotype comes from a human donor with classical Hodgkin lymphoma. This sample comprised peripheral blood mononuclear cells (PBMCs), obtained before the second cycle of nivolumab. The CDR3 DNA reads TGTGCCAGCAGCCTTAGCGGAACGAACACCGGGGAGCTGTTTTTT. Translated: CASSLSGTNTGELFF.